This entry features one T cell receptor beta chain sequence. This clonotype was detected a few times. Its antigen has not been determined. No base quality values were provided; no much bigger clone lies one nucleotide off. Synthesis of TCR cDNA relied on 5'RACE template switching, a step that introduced a universal primer site along with unique molecular identifiers. Priming of cDNA synthesis was performed from both the TCR alpha and TCR beta constant segments. Library amplification involved two PCR steps, and the second step added sample barcodes and sequencing adapters. Sequencing of libraries was done on Illumina HiSeq 2500 (2x100 bp) or NovaSeq (2x150 bp). The authors processed their data as follows. Reads were demultiplexed and collapsed into UMI consensus sequences with MIGEC, and V(D)J alignment was performed with MiXCR. Clonotypes responding to the vaccine were identified with edgeR on replicate PBMC samples, with the criteria of FDR below 0.01 and a log2 fold change above 5 up to day 15. Each bulk clonotype was labeled CD4 or CD8 based on which sequenced repertoire, CD4 or CD8, contained the clonotype at higher abundance. TCRdb cleaned the public reads at Q25 with fastp, built clones with MiXCR and kept in-frame beta chains. Rows are unified per CDR3 protein, each entry keeping the most common DNA and genes. These V and J calls rely on TCRdb rather than the paper's analysis. This sample holds under 600,000 distinct CDR3 sequences; roughly 12% were observed only once. About 14% of the sample goes to the ten largest clones.

The CDR1 and CDR2 encoded by the germline V gene (reference sequence) are DFQATT and SNEGSKA. The CDR3 spans 13 residues, from the cysteine through the phenylalanine. Of the read, only the CDR3 DNA is kept; its 39 bases are in frame from base 1. V has 7 bases trimmed and J has 4 bases trimmed; junction bases matching no gene number 9. The sample's treatment or condition label, decoded: live attenuated yellow fever vaccine strain. At each blood-draw timepoint, two biological replicates of bulk PBMCs were obtained. PBMCs were isolated from peripheral blood using a standard Ficoll-Paque protocol. TriZol was used to extract RNA from bulk PBMCs, from CD4 and CD8 fractions, and from dextramer-positive and dextramer-negative fractions. The data derive from a study of T cells after yellow fever vaccination (dated by TCRdb to the late 2010s). With regard to the full study: The SMART-Seq v4 Ultra Low Input RNA kit was used to prepare libraries from fractions with low cell numbers. Bulk TCR alpha and beta repertoires were sequenced longitudinally to track T-cell clones before and after primary and booster YFV17D yellow fever vaccination. Two healthy male donors, one aged 18 to 30 and one aged 30 to 40 years, made up the cohort. Blood was collected at multiple timepoints before and after primary and secondary immunization, and bulk PBMC replicates and cell subsets were isolated.

What the authors observed across the whole study: The study included only a couple of donors, which limits how far the findings can be generalized. Computational filtering was required because FACS-sorted repertoires could contain abundant contaminating clonotypes from the bulk population. After the booster, most clones that had expanded after primary vaccination were detected again (nearly 97% of CD4 and around nine tenths of CD8), suggesting broad maintenance of memory. A small fraction of clonotypes showed up in both the CD4 and CD8 compartments, probably as a result of convergent recombination. The secondary T-cell response was weaker than the primary response but faster, peaking on day 5 instead of day 15.

The receptor's source is a man younger than 45 who received the YFV17D yellow fever vaccine. The source material was PBMCs, sampled on the day of the yellow fever booster vaccination. The sequence joins TRBV20-1 to TRBJ2-5; 7 nucleotides in the junction match TRBD1. In nucleotide form, the sequence is TGCAGTGAACTAATATCAGGGGGAGAGACCCAGTACTTC. Its protein product is CSELISGGETQYF.